The clone carrying this T cell receptor (beta chain) is identified as medium-sized (0.01 to 0.1%) from frequency. What it recognizes is unknown. Germline values: CDR1 GTSNPN, CDR2 SVGIG (reference sequence). The length of the CDR3 is 12 residues. This sample is drawn from a study of T cell clusters in autoimmune cytopenias. General study findings and limits: A dominant lymphoma-associated repertoire apparently masked the cluster-lack signature in secondary cytopenia versus chronic lymphocytic leukemia. TRB repertoire shifts in secondary cytopenia and chronic lymphocytic leukemia mostly reflected lymphoma, not autoimmunity. Active autoimmune hepatitis patients had approximately 3-fold fewer exclusive TRB clusters than healthy donors.

Roughly 38,000 genome equivalents of blood DNA were amplified for TRB. TRB was amplified by touch-down multiplex PCR, primer pools A and B combined. Reprocessing the multiplex PCR reads, TCRdb reports a single entry for every CDR3 protein and omits DNA. The sample includes 8,500 to 9,000 distinct CDR3 sequences. The sequencing sample was made of peripheral blood. The J gene is TRBJ2-5, the V gene TRBV30; TCRdb lists TRBD1, though no DNA is available to test this call. This receptor was taken from a human donor with an autoimmune cytopenia or autoimmune hepatitis (not recorded which). CDR3 amino acids: CAWGLGAETQYF.